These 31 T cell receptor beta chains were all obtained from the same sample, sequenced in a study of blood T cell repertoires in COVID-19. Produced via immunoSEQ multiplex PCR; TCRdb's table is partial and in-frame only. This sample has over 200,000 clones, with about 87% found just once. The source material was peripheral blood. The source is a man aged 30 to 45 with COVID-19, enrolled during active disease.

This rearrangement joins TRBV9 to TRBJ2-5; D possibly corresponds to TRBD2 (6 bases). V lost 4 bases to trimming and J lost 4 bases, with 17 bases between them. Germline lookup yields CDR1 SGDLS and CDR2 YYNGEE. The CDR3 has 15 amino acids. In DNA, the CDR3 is TGTGCCAGCAGCAGAGGACTCCGGGGAGGAGAGACCCAGTACTTC. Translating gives CASSRGLRGGETQYF.

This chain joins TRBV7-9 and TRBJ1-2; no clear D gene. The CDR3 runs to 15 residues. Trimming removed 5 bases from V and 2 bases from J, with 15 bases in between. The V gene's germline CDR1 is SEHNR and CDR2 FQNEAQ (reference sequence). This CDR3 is CASSHNNFENYGYTF. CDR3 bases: TGTGCCAGCAGCCATAATAATTTCGAGAACTATGGCTACACCTTC.

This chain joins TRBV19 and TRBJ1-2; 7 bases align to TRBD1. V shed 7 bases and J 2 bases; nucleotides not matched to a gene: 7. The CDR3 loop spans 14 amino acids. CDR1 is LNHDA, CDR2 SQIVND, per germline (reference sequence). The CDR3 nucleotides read TGTGCCAGTATCCCACAGGGGAGAAACTATGGCTACACCTTC. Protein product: CASIPQGRNYGYTF.

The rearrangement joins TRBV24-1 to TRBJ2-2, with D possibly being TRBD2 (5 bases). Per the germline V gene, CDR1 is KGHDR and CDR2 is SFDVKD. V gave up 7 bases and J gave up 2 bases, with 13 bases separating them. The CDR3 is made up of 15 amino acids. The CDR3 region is CATSGNELNTGELFF. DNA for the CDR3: TGTGCCACCAGCGGGAACGAGTTAAACACCGGGGAGCTGTTTTTT.

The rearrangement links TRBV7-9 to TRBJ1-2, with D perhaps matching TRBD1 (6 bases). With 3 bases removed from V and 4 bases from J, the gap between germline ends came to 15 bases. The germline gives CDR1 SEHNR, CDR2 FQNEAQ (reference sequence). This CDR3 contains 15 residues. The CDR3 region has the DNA TGTGCCAGCAGCTTCGGGGGGGCGGTAGGCTATGGCTACACCTTC. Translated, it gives CASSFGGAVGYGYTF.

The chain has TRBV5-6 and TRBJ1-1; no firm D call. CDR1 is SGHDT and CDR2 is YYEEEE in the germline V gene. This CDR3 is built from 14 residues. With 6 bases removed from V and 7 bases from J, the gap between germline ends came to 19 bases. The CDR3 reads CASTSFKEGGEAFF. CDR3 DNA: TGTGCCAGCACCTCCTTTAAGGAGGGTGGTGAAGCTTTCTTT.

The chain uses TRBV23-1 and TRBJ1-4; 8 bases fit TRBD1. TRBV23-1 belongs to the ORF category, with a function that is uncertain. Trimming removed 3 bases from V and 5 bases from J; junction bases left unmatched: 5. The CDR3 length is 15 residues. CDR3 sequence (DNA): TGCGCCAGCAGTCATGCAAACAGGGGGAATGAAAAACTGTTTTTT. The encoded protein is CASSHANRGNEKLFF.

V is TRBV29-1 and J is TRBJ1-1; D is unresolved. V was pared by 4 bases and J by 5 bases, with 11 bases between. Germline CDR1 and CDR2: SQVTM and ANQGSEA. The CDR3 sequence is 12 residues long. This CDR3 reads CSVVLFTTEAFF. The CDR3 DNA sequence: TGCAGCGTTGTGTTGTTTACTACTGAAGCTTTCTTT.

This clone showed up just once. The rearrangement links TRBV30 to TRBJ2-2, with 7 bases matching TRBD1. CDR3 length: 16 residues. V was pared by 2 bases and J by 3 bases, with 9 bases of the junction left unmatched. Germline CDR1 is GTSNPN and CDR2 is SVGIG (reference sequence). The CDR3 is CAWSRKGQSYTGELFF. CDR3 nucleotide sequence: TGTGCCTGGAGTAGGAAGGGACAGTCATACACCGGGGAGCTGTTTTTT. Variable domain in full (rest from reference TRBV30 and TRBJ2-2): SQTIHQWPATLVQPVGSPLSLECTVEGTSNPNLYWYRQAAGRGLQLLFYSVGIGQISSEVPQNLSASRPQDRQFILSSKKLLLSDSGFYLCAWSRKGQSYTGELFFGEGSRLTVL.

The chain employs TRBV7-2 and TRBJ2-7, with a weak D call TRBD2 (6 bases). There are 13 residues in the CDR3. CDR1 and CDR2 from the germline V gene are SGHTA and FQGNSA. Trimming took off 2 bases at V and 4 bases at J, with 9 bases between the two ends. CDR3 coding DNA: TGTGCCAGCAGCTTAAAGGGAGGATACGAGCAGTACTTC. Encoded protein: CASSLKGGYEQYF.

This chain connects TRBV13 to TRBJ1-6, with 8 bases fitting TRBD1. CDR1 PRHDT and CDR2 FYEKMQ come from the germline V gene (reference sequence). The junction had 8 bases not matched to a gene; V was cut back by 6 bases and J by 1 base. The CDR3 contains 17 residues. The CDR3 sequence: CASRSGTGGSYNSPLHF. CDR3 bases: TGTGCCAGCAGGTCCGGGACAGGTGGGTCCTATAATTCACCCCTCCACTTT.

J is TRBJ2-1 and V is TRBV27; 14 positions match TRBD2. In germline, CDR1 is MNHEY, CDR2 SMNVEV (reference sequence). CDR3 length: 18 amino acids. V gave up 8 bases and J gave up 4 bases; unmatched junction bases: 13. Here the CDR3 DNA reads TGTGCCAGCGCAAAACAAATGGGACTAGCGGGAGCATACAATGAGCAGTTCTTC. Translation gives CASAKQMGLAGAYNEQFF.

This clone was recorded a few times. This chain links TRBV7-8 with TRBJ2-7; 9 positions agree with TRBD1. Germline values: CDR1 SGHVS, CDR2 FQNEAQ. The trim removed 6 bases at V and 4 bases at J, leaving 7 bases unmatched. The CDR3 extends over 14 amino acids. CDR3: CASRAGTGSYEQYF. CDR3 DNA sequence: TGTGCCAGCAGAGCCGGGACAGGGTCTTACGAGCAGTACTTC.

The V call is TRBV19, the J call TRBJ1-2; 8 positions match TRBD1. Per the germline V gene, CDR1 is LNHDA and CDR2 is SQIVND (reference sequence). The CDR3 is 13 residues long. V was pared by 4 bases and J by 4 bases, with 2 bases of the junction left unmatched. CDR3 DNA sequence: TGTGCCAGTAGTACGACAGGGGTCTATGGCTACACCTTC. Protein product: CASSTTGVYGYTF.

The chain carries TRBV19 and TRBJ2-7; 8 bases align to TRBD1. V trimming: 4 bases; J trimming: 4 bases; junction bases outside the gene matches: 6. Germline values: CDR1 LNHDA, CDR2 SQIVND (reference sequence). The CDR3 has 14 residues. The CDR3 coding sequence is TGTGCCAGTAGTACAGGGGGCGAGGTGTACGAGCAGTACTTC. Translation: CASSTGGEVYEQYF.

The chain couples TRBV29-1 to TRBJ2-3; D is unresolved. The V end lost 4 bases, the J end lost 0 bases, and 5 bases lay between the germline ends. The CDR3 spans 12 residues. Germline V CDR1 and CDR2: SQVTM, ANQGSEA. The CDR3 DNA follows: TGCAGCGTTGCGGTGAGCACAGATACGCAGTATTTT. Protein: CSVAVSTDTQYF.

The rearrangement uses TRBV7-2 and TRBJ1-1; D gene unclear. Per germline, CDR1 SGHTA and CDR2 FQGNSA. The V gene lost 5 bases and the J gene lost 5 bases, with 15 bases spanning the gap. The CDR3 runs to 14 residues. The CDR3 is CASSPPERRTEAFF. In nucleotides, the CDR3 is TGTGCCAGCAGCCCTCCAGAAAGGAGAACTGAAGCTTTCTTT.

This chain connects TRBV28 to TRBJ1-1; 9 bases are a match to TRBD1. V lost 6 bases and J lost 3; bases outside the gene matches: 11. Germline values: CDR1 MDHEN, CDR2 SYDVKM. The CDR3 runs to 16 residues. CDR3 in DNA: TGTGCCAGCAGGCGATGGGACAGGGATAGATACACTGAAGCTTTCTTT. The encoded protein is CASRRWDRDRYTEAFF.

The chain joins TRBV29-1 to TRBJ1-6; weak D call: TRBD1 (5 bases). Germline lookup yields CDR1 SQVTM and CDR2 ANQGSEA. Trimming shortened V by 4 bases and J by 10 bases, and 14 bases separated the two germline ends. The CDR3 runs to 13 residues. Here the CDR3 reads CSVGHGGDSPLHF. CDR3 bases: TGCAGCGTTGGACACGGAGGGGACTCACCCCTCCACTTT. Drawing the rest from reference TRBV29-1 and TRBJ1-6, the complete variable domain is SAVISQKPSRDICQRGTSLTIQCQVDSQVTMMFWYRQQPGQSLTLIATANQGSEATYESGFVIDKFPISRPNLTFSTLTVSNMSPEDSSIYLCSVGHGGDSPLHFGNGTRLTVT.

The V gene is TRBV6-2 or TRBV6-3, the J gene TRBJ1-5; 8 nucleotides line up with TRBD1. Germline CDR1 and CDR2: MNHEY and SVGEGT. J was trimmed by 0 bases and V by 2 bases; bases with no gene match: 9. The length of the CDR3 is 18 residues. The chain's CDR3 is CASSYGTGYLISNQPQHF. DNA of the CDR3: TGTGCCAGCAGTTACGGGACAGGATATTTAATTAGCAATCAGCCCCAGCATTTT.

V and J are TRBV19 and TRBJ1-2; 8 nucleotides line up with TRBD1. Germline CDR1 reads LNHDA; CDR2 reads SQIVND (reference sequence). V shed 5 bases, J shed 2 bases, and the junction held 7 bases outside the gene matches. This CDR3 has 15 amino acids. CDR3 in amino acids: CASSRQGALNYGYTF. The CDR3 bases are TGTGCCAGTAGTCGGCAGGGGGCCCTCAACTATGGCTACACCTTC. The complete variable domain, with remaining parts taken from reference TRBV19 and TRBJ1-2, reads DGGITQSPKYLFRKEGQNVTLSCEQNLNHDAMYWYRQDPGQGLRLIYYSQIVNDFQKGDIAEGYSVSREKKESFPLTVTSAQKNPTAFYLCASSRQGALNYGYTFGSGTRLTVV.

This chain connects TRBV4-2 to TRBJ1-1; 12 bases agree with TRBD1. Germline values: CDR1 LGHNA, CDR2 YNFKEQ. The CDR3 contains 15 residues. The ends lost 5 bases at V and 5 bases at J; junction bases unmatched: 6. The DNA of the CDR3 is TGTGCCAGCAGCGAAAGGGACAGGGGGCGAACTGAAGCTTTCTTT. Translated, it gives CASSERDRGRTEAFF.

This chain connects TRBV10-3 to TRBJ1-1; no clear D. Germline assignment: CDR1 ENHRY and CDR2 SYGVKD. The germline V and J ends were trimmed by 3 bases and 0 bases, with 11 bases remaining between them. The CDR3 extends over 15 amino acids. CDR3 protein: CAISDRTQLNTEAFF. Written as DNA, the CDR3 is TGTGCCATCAGTGACCGAACACAACTGAACACTGAAGCTTTCTTT.

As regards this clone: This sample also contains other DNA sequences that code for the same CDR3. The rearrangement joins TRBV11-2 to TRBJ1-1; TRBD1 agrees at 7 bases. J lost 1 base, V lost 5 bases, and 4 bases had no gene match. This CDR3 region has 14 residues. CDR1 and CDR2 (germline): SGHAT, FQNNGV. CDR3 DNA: TGTGCCAGCAGCCTCCGGGACAGGAACACTGAAGCTTTCTTT. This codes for CASSLRDRNTEAFF.

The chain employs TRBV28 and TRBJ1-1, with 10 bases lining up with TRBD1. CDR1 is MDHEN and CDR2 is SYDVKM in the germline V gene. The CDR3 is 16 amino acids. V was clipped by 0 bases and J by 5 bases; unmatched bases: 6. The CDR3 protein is CASSLWTGGGLTEAFF. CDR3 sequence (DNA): TGTGCCAGCAGTTTATGGACAGGGGGCGGGTTGACTGAAGCTTTCTTT.

The CDR3 sequence is CASTRTGGNTEAFF. CDR3 bases: TGTGCCAGCACACGAACCGGAGGGAACACTGAAGCTTTCTTT. The chain links TRBV25-1 to TRBJ1-1; no firm D call. Per the germline V gene, CDR1 is MGHDK and CDR2 is SYGVNS. V dropped 7 bases and J dropped 1 base, with 13 bases sitting between them. CDR3 length: 14 residues.

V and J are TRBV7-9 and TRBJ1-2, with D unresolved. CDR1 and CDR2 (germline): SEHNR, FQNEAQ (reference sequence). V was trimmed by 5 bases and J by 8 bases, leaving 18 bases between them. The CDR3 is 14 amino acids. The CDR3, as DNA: TGTGCCAGCAGCCAACGCGGGGAGCGGGGAGGCTACACCTTC. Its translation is CASSQRGERGGYTF.

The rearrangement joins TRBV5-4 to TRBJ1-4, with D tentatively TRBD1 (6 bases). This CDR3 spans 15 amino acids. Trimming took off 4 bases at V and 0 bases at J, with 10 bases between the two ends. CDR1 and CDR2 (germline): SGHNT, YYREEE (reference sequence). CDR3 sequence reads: CASSLTGTTNEKLFF. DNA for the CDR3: TGTGCCAGCAGCCTAACAGGGACAACTAATGAAAAACTGTTTTTT.

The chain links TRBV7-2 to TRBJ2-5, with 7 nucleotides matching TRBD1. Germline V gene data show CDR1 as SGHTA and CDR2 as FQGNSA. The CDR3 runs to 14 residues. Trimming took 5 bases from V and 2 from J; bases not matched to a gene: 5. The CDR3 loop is CASSIQTGQETQYF. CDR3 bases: TGTGCCAGCAGCATACAGACAGGGCAAGAGACCCAGTACTTC.

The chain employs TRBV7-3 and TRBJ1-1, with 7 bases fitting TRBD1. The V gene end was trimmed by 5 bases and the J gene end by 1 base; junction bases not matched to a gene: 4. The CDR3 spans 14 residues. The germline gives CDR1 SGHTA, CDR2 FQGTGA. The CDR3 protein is CASSPQGGNTEAFF. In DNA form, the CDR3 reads TGTGCCAGCAGCCCGCAGGGGGGGAACACTGAAGCTTTCTTT.

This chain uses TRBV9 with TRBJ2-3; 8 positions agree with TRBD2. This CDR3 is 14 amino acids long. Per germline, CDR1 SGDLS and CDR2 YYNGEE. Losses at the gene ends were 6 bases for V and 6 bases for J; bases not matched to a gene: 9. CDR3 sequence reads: CASTPGTRSDTQYF. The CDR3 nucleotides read TGTGCCAGCACTCCCGGGACTAGGAGTGATACGCAGTATTTT.